The rows below give T cell receptor beta chains drawn from one sample of a study of blood T cells in healthy people across ages. TCRdb called the 5' RACE reads again in MiXCR, with one record for every CDR3 protein. The sample has around 800,000 distinct CDR3 sequences, about 59% seen once; the top ten hold about a quarter. The material sequenced was blood. The receptors originated from a man aged 25-40 years in good health. CDR3s include the opening cysteine and the closing phenylalanine or tryptophan. D genes are given only for firm matches. The size entry is marked missing in some rows and otherwise reads once, few, many or a size class.

few	TRBV12-3/TRBV12-4	TRBJ2-7	TRBD2	TGTGCCAGCAGTTTAGATGTTGGGACTAAGAGTTACGAGCAGTACTTC	CASSLDVGTKSYEQYF
.	TRBV6-5	TRBJ2-5	.	TGTGCCAGCAGTATAGCCACAGGGTCAGTAGAGGCCCAGTACTTC	CASSIATGSVEAQYF
.	TRBV19	TRBJ2-7	.	TGTGCCAGTAGTATAGGACGCCTCAATGAGCAGTACTTC	CASSIGRLNEQYF
once	TRBV25-1	TRBJ2-7	.	TGTGCCAGCAGCCTGAAAACCCAGTACTTC	CASSLKTQYF
few	TRBV29-1	TRBJ2-1	.	TGCAGCGTTGCCTGGTTCTCCTACAATGAGCAGTTCTTC	CSVAWFSYNEQFF
.	TRBV9	TRBJ2-5	.	TGTGCCAGCAGCGTATTCGCAGGCCCCGGAGAGACCCAGTACTTC	CASSVFAGPGETQYF
.	TRBV11-2	TRBJ2-6	.	TGTGCCAGCAGCAAGTACTGGAGCTCTGTGGCCAACGTCCTGACTTTC	CASSKYWSSVANVLTF
many	TRBV7-8	TRBJ2-5	.	TGTGCCAGCAGCCCGACAGGTCGTCCAGAGACCCAGTACTTC	CASSPTGRPETQYF
.	TRBV6-2/TRBV6-3	TRBJ2-3	.	TGTGCCAGCAGTTACTCGATGGGTAGTACTAGCACAGATACGCAGTATTTT	CASSYSMGSTSTDTQYF
once	TRBV20-1	TRBJ1-5	.	TGCAGTGCCCCGAATAAGGGGACGCCTTTAAGCAATCAGCCCCAGCATTTT	CSAPNKGTPLSNQPQHF
many	TRBV29-1	TRBJ2-3	.	TGCAGCGTCCGCACAGATACGCAGTATTTT	CSVRTDTQYF
.	TRBV27	TRBJ2-5	TRBD2	TGTGCCAGCAGTTTATCGTGGCTAGCGGGGAGAGAGACCCAGTACTTC	CASSLSWLAGRETQYF
few	TRBV6-5	TRBJ2-3	TRBD2	TGTGCCAGCACCCGACTAGCGGGGGTCCTAGATACGCAGTATTTT	CASTRLAGVLDTQYF
few	TRBV5-4	TRBJ2-5	.	TGTGCCAGCAGCTTAGAAATAGCTTCCTGGCAAGAGACCCAGTACTTC	CASSLEIASWQETQYF
.	TRBV4-3	TRBJ1-6	.	TGCGCCAGCAGCCAACATATGTCGGACATCTCCTATAATTCACCCCTCCACTTT	CASSQHMSDISYNSPLHF
.	TRBV5-5	TRBJ1-4	.	TGTGCCAGCAGCTTATACAGACAACCCACAACTAATGAAAAACTGTTTTTT	CASSLYRQPTTNEKLFF
.	TRBV6-2/TRBV6-3	TRBJ2-2	TRBD1	TGTGCCAGCAGTCAGACAGGGGCGAACACCGGGGAGCTGTTTTTT	CASSQTGANTGELFF
.	TRBV5-1	TRBJ2-7	TRBD1	TGCGCCAGCAGCTTGGAGCCAGGGGGCAGGGAGCAGTACTTC	CASSLEPGGREQYF
.	TRBV4-3	TRBJ2-7	.	TGCGCCAGCAGCCCAGACTCCGGGACACATTACGAGCAGTACTTC	CASSPDSGTHYEQYF
.	TRBV7-2	TRBJ2-1	TRBD2	TGTGCCAGCAGCTTACGTGGCGGGGGGTATGATGAGCAGTTCTTC	CASSLRGGGYDEQFF
.	TRBV4-3	TRBJ2-5	TRBD2	TGCGCCAGCAGCCAAGCGGTGAGGGGGACCGGACTAGCTGAGACCCAGTACTTC	CASSQAVRGTGLAETQYF
.	TRBV11-1	TRBJ2-7	.	TGTGCCAGCAGCCCCCGGGACTCAACATTCTACGAGCAGTACTTC	CASSPRDSTFYEQYF
many	TRBV7-6	TRBJ1-1	.	TGTGCCAGCAGCCCAGTACGGGGCATGAACACTGAAGCTTTCTTT	CASSPVRGMNTEAFF
.	TRBV4-3	TRBJ2-1	.	TGCGCCAGCAGCCAAGATCTGGGGGACACCTACAATGAGCAGTTCTTC	CASSQDLGDTYNEQFF
once	TRBV6-5	TRBJ1-6	TRBD1	TGTGCCAGCAGTTACGGGACAGGGAGGGCACCCCTCCACTTT	CASSYGTGRAPLHF
few	TRBV3-1	TRBJ2-3	TRBD2	TGTGCCAGCAGCCACTTACGGACTAGCGGGACATACACAGATACGCAGTATTTT	CASSHLRTSGTYTDTQYF
.	TRBV3-1	TRBJ1-5	.	TGTGCCAGCAGCCAAGATCAAGGGAATCAGCCCCAGCATTTT	CASSQDQGNQPQHF
.	TRBV7-2	TRBJ2-3	TRBD1	TGTGCCAGCAGCCAGGGGGCGTGGCGGGGCCGCACGGATACGCAGTATTTT	CASSQGAWRGRTDTQYF
.	TRBV27	TRBJ2-4	TRBD1	TGTGCCAGCAGTCCCGCCTTACGACAGGGCAAAAACATTCAGTACTTC	CASSPALRQGKNIQYF
.	TRBV4-3	TRBJ1-5	TRBD1	TGCGCCAGCAGCCCCCGACAGGGAAGCAATCAGCCCCAGCATTTT	CASSPRQGSNQPQHF
few	TRBV4-2	TRBJ2-7	.	TGTGCCAGCAGCCAACGCACGTCTCCCGGACAGCGGCCCTACGAGCAGTACTTC	CASSQRTSPGQRPYEQYF
.	TRBV9	TRBJ1-5	.	TGTGCCAGCAGCGGGGGGGGCGGGGGCAATCAGCCCCAGCATTTT	CASSGGGGGNQPQHF
.	TRBV20-1	TRBJ2-7	TRBD1	TGCAGTGCTCGTCCCGGGACAGGGTTCTACGAGCAGTACTTC	CSARPGTGFYEQYF
.	TRBV20-1	TRBJ1-2	TRBD1	TGCAGTGCTAGCCCAGTTGGGACAGGGGGCCGAAACTATGGCTACACCTTC	CSASPVGTGGRNYGYTF
few	TRBV12-3/TRBV12-4	TRBJ2-7	TRBD2	TGTGCCAGCAGTCCCGGGTCGAGGACTAGCACCTCCTACGAGCAGTACTTC	CASSPGSRTSTSYEQYF
.	TRBV12-3/TRBV12-4	TRBJ1-5	TRBD1	TGTGCCAGCAGTGGACAGGGGGTTCCGTCCCAGCATTTT	CASSGQGVPSQHF
.	TRBV21-1	TRBJ1-5	.	TGTGCCAGCAGCACCGTTGTTCGACAGGGGGCGGATCAGCCCCAGCATTTT	CASSTVVRQGADQPQHF
.	TRBV6-6	TRBJ2-5	TRBD1	TGTGCCAGCAGTTACCGAGGGACAGGGGGTCGAGAGACCCAGTACTTC	CASSYRGTGGRETQYF
.	TRBV7-9	TRBJ2-3	.	TGTGCCGGCAGCCCGGACACAGATACGCGGTATTTT	CAGSPDTDTRYF
.	TRBV6-5	TRBJ2-1	.	TGTGCCAGCAGCCCCACCGAGCAGTTCTTC	CASSPTEQFF
.	TRBV3-1	TRBJ1-6	.	TGTGCCAGCATCCAAGGGCAAGGAAAAGCACCCCTCCACTTT	CASIQGQGKAPLHF
.	TRBV9	TRBJ1-2	.	TGTGCCAGCAGCCCGTTGACAGGAGGTTATGGCTACACCTTC	CASSPLTGGYGYTF
.	TRBV20-1	TRBJ2-7	TRBD1	TGCAGTGCTAGACCCGGGACAGGAGTCGAGACTCAGTACTTC	CSARPGTGVETQYF
.	TRBV7-2	TRBJ2-3	.	TGTGCCAGCAGCCCTCAGGCTTTAATCACAGATACGCAGTATTTT	CASSPQALITDTQYF
.	TRBV4-3	TRBJ2-1	.	TGCGCCAGCAGCCAAGATACCCGGGATGAGCAGTTCTTC	CASSQDTRDEQFF
.	TRBV7-7	TRBJ2-5	TRBD1	TGTGCCAGCAGCACCGACAGGGGGCATGGAGAGACCCAGTACTTC	CASSTDRGHGETQYF
.	TRBV29-1	TRBJ2-2	.	TGCAGCGTTGTTTCAGGCCGAACCGGGGAGCTGTTTTTT	CSVVSGRTGELFF
.	TRBV15	TRBJ1-4	.	TGTGCCACCAGCAGAGATAAATGGGGGAATAATGAAAAACTGTTTTTT	CATSRDKWGNNEKLFF
.	TRBV5-1	TRBJ1-2	TRBD1	TGCGCCAGCAGCTTGGAGGCACAGGGGGCGGAAGGCTACACCTTC	CASSLEAQGAEGYTF
.	TRBV20-1	TRBJ1-5	TRBD1	TGCAGTGCACCCGGGGCCCCGACAGGGTGGTTGGACAATCAGCCCCAGCATTTT	CSAPGAPTGWLDNQPQHF
.	TRBV29-1	TRBJ2-5	.	TGCAGCGTTGACAAGGGGCGGGAGACCCAGTACTTC	CSVDKGRETQYF
.	TRBV9	TRBJ2-2	.	TGTGCCAGCAATCAGCCCAACACCGGGGAGCTGTTTTTT	CASNQPNTGELFF
few	TRBV20-1	TRBJ2-5	.	TGCAGTGCTAGAGATGACGGGCAGTCCCGGAGTGAGCAGTACTTC	CSARDDGQSRSEQYF
.	TRBV6-5	TRBJ2-5	.	TGTGCCAGCAGTTACTCGTCGACGGTCCGGGAGACCCAGTACTTC	CASSYSSTVRETQYF
.	TRBV14	TRBJ1-6	.	TGCGCCAGCAGCCAGATTTTGTTGTCACCCCTCCACTTT	CASSQILLSPLHF
few	TRBV3-1	TRBJ2-3	TRBD1	TGTGCCAGCACGACACAGGGGACAGATACGCAGTATTTT	CASTTQGTDTQYF
.	TRBV7-3	TRBJ2-1	.	TGCGCCAGCAGCCCCGCGTTTGTGACAGGTCACAATGAGCAGTTCTTC	CASSPAFVTGHNEQFF
.	TRBV7-9	TRBJ2-7	TRBD1	TGTGCCAGCAGCCAGGGGGGACAGGGAAGCTCCTACGAGCAGTACTTC	CASSQGGQGSSYEQYF